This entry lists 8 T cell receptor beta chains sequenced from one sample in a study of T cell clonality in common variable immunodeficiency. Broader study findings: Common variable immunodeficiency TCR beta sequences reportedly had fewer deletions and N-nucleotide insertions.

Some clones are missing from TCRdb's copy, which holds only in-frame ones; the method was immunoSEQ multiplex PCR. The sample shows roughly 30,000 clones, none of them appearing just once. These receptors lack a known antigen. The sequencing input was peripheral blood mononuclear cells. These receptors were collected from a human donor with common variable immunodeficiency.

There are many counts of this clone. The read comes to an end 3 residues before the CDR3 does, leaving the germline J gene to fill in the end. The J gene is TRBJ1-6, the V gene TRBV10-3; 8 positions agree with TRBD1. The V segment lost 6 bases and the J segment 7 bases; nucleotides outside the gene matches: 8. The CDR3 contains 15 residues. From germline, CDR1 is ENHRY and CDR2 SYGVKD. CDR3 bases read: TGTGCCATCAGCCAGACGACAGGGGAAAATTCACCC. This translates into CAISQTTGENSP. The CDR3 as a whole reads CAISQTTGENSPLHF.

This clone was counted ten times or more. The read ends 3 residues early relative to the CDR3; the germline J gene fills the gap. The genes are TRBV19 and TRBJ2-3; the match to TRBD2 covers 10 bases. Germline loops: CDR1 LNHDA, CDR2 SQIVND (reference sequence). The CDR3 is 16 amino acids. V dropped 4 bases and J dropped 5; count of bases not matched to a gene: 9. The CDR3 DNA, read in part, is TGTGCCAGTAGTAGTCGTCTAGCGGGAGTTGTAGATACG. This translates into CASSSRLAGVVDT. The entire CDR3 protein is CASSSRLAGVVDTQYF.

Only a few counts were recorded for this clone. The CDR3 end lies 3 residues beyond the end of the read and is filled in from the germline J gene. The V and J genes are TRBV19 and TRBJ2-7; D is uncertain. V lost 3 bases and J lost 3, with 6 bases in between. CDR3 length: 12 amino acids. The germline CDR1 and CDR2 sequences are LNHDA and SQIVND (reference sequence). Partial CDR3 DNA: TGTGCCAGTAGTATCTCTCTCTACGAG. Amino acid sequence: CASSISLYE. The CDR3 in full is CASSISLYEQYF.

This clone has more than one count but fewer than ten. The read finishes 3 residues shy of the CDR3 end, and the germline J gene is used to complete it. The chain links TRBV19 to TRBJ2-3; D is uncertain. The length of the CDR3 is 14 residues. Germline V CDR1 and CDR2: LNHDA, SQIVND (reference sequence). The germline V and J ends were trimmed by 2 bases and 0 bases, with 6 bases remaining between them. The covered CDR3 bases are TGTGCCAGTAGTATAACCGGTAGCACAGATACG. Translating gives CASSITGSTDT. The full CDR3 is CASSITGSTDTQYF.

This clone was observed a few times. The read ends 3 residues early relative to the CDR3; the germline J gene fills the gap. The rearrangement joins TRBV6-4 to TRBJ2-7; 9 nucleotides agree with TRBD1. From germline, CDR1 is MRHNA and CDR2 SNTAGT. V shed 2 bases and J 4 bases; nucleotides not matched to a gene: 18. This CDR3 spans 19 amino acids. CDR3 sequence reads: CASSDRGRDREVRSYEQYF. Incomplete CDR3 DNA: TGTGCCAGCAGTGACAGGGGCCGGGACAGGGAGGTAAGGTCATACGAG.

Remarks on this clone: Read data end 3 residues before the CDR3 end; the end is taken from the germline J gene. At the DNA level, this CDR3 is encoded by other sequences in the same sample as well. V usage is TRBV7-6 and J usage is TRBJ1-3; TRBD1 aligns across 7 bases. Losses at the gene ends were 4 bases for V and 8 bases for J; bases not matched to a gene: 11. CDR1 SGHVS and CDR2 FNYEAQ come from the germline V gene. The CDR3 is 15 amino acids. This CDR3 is CASSSYAVQGDTIYF. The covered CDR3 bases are TGTGCCAGCAGCTCTTACGCGGTGCAGGGGGACACC. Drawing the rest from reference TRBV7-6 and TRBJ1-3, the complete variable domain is GAGVSQSPRYKVTKRGQDVALRCDPISGHVSLYWYRQALGQGPEFLTYFNYEAQQDKSGLPNDRFSAERPEGSISTLTIQRTEQRDSAMYRCASSSYAVQGDTIYFGEGSWLTVV.

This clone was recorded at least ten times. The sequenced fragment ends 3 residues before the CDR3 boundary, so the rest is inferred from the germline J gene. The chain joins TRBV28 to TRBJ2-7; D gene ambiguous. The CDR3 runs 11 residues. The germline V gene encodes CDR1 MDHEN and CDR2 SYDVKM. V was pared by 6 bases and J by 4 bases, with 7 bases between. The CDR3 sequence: CASSPRYEQYF. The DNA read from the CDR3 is TGTGCCAGCAGCCCCAGGTACGAG.

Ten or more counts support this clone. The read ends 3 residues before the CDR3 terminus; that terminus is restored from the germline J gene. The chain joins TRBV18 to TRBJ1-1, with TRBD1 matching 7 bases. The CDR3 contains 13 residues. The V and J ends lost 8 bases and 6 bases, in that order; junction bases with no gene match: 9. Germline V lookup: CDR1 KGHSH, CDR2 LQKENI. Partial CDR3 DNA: TGTGCCAGCCTACAGGGGATCGCGGCTGAA. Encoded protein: CASLQGIAAE. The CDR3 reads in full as CASLQGIAAEAFF.